This T cell receptor beta chain stems from a study of blood T cell repertoires in COVID-19. The overall study: Material from acute and convalescent COVID-19 was sourced from the United States, Italy and Spain.

The method was immunoSEQ multiplex PCR; TCRdb's version includes in-frame clones alone and lacks a portion of them. The table records fewer than 350,000 clones, over 85% of them present only once. The CDR3 is 15 amino acids. V lost 1 base to trimming and J lost 4 bases, with 13 bases between them. Germline CDR1 SGHTA, CDR2 FQGNSA. The genes are TRBV7-2 and TRBJ1-2; the D gene is possibly TRBD1 (5 bases). Source material: peripheral blood. This clonotype was obtained from a woman aged 60-75 years with COVID-19, enrolled during active disease. CDR3 DNA sequence: TGTGCCAGCAGCTTAGGGGGCGCTGAAGTCTATGGCTACACCTTC. Translating gives CASSLGGAEVYGYTF. Together with reference TRBV7-2 and TRBJ1-2, the CDR3 gives the full variable domain: GAGVSQSPSNKVTEKGKDVELRCDPISGHTALYWYRQSLGQGLEFLIYFQGNSAPDKSGLPSDRFSAERTGGSVSTLTIQRTQQEDSAVYLCASSLGGAEVYGYTFGSGTRLTVV.